What follows are 22 T cell receptor beta chains derived from one specimen sequenced in a study of T cells in localized non-small cell lung cancer. Assay: immunoSEQ multiplex PCR; the TCRdb copy retains only in-frame clones and omits some. The data contain around 25,000 clones, 86% of them singletons. The sequences come from peripheral blood, collected before any cancer treatment. These receptors originate from a male donor at least 60 years old with stage II squamous cell lung carcinoma.

This clone showed up just once. The genes are TRBV13 and TRBJ1-3; 7 bases match TRBD1. This CDR3 comprises 17 residues. The germline V gene encodes CDR1 PRHDT and CDR2 FYEKMQ (reference sequence). V lost 4 bases to trimming and J lost 0 bases; unmatched junction nucleotides: 9. CDR3 protein: CASSSEVHRGSGNTIYF. The CDR3 nucleotides read TGTGCCAGCAGCTCGGAGGTCCACAGGGGCTCTGGAAACACCATATATTTT.

The rearrangement uses TRBV21-1 and TRBJ1-1. TRBV21-1 is an annotated pseudogene. The CDR3 is 16 residues long. DNA of the CDR3: TGTGCCAGCAGCAATGAAGGCGCAAACCGGCACACTGAAGCTTTCTTT. Protein: CASSNEGANRHTEAFF.

The chain is built from TRBV30 and TRBJ2-5, with D unclear. The CDR3 is made up of 10 amino acids. Germline assignment: CDR1 GTSNPN and CDR2 SVGIG (reference sequence). The V end lost 1 base, the J end lost 3 bases, and 0 bases lay between the germline ends. CDR3 sequence (DNA): TGTGCCTGGAGTGAAGAGACCCAGTACTTC. It codes for CAWSEETQYF. Using reference TRBV30 and TRBJ2-5 for the parts outside the CDR3, the full variable domain is SQTIHQWPATLVQPVGSPLSLECTVEGTSNPNLYWYRQAAGRGLQLLFYSVGIGQISSEVPQNLSASRPQDRQFILSSKKLLLSDSGFYLCAWSEETQYFGPGTRLLVL.

This chain joins TRBV7-8 and TRBJ1-2; the match to TRBD1 covers 7 bases. With V trimmed by 5 bases and J by 1 base, 10 bases remained unmatched. The germline V gene encodes CDR1 SGHVS and CDR2 FQNEAQ. The CDR3 spans 16 residues. CDR3 nucleotides: TGTGCCAGCAGCCCAATGGGACAGAGACTTAACTATGGCTACACCTTC. It specifies CASSPMGQRLNYGYTF.

The gene calls are TRBV15 and TRBJ2-3, with 11 bases that match TRBD2. CDR1 and CDR2 from the germline V gene are LNHNV and YYDKDF (reference sequence). The CDR3 sequence is 20 residues long. The V segment lost 3 bases and the J segment 0 bases; nucleotides outside the gene matches: 14. The CDR3 here is CATSSGTTSGGGYSTDTQYF. CDR3 DNA: TGTGCCACCAGCAGCGGGACTACTAGCGGGGGAGGGTATAGCACAGATACGCAGTATTTT.

The chain couples TRBV28 to TRBJ1-3; no clear D gene. The CDR3 has 16 residues. V was trimmed by 3 bases and J by 2 bases, leaving 14 bases between them. Germline V gives CDR1 MDHEN, CDR2 SYDVKM. The DNA of the CDR3 is TGTGCCAGCAGTTTGGATGCCCCGGTCGCTGGAAACACCATATATTTT. Amino acid sequence: CASSLDAPVAGNTIYF.

The rearrangement joins TRBV11-3 to TRBJ1-1; D possibly corresponds to TRBD1 (5 bases). Germline-derived CDR1 and CDR2 are SGHNT and YENEEA. Trimming removed 5 bases from V and 1 base from J, with 11 bases in between. The CDR3 has 14 amino acids. CDR3 amino acids: CASSPGHQNTEAFF. The CDR3 coding sequence is TGTGCCAGCAGCCCCGGACACCAGAACACTGAAGCTTTCTTT.

The chain employs TRBV18 and TRBJ1-3; no firm D call. Deletions cut 6 bases from V and 4 bases from J, with 16 bases between. The CDR3 is 15 residues long. The germline V gene has CDR1 KGHSH and CDR2 LQKENI. The CDR3: CASSALYGAGNTIYF. In DNA form, the CDR3 reads TGTGCCAGCTCCGCCTTGTATGGAGCGGGAAACACCATATATTTT.

This chain joins TRBV11-2 and TRBJ2-5, with D possibly matching TRBD2 (5 bases). The germline CDR1 and CDR2 sequences are SGHAT and FQNNGV. The V gene lost 0 bases and the J gene lost 7 bases, with 15 bases spanning the gap. The CDR3 totals 15 residues. The CDR3 DNA reads TGTGCCAGCAGCTTAGATCTCGGGGTCAGCGGGACCCAGTACTTC. This encodes CASSLDLGVSGTQYF. Full variable domain (remainder filled in from reference TRBV11-2 and TRBJ2-5): EAGVAQSPRYKIIEKRQSVAFWCNPISGHATLYWYQQILGQGPKLLIQFQNNGVVDDSQLPKDRFSAERLKGVDSTLKIQPAKLEDSAVYLCASSLDLGVSGTQYFGPGTRLLVL.

This sequence joins TRBV5-6 and TRBJ1-4; D ambiguous. Germline values: CDR1 SGHDT, CDR2 YYEEEE. The length of the CDR3 is 13 residues. Trimming cost V 3 bases and J 7 bases, with 10 bases left between them. This chain's CDR3 is CASSSGTSEKLFF. In DNA, the CDR3 is TGTGCCAGCAGCTCAGGAACCTCTGAAAAACTGTTTTTT.

The chain carries TRBV18 and TRBJ2-1, with 13 bases matching TRBD2. Germline V gene lookup returns CDR1 KGHSH and CDR2 LQKENI. This CDR3 has 18 residues. The ends lost 3 bases at V and 0 bases at J; junction bases unmatched: 5. The CDR3 nucleotides read TGTGCCAGCTCACCTCCGGGACTAGCGGGGAACTCCTACAATGAGCAGTTCTTC. Encoded protein: CASSPPGLAGNSYNEQFF.

The chain combines TRBV6-1 with TRBJ2-7; no clear D gene. The germline V and J ends were trimmed by 3 bases and 1 base, with 13 bases remaining between them. The CDR3 covers 15 residues. The germline V gene has CDR1 MNHNS and CDR2 SASEGT. This CDR3 is CASSEYVHVSYEQYF. The CDR3, as DNA: TGTGCCAGCAGTGAGTACGTGCACGTTTCCTACGAGCAGTACTTC.

The CDR3 DNA reads TGTGCCAGCAGCGCCAGCTGGGCGGGAGGGCCTGTGGATACGCAGTATTTT. Translated: CASSASWAGGPVDTQYF. The chain carries TRBV9 and TRBJ2-3, with 9 bases matching TRBD2. Germline CDR1 SGDLS, CDR2 YYNGEE. The CDR3 runs 17 residues. V lost 3 bases to trimming and J lost 6 bases; unmatched junction nucleotides: 14.

The chain couples TRBV10-3 to TRBJ2-2; TRBD2 aligns across 10 bases. The CDR3 is 15 amino acids. Germline V gene lookup returns CDR1 ENHRY and CDR2 SYGVKD. J was trimmed by 6 bases and V by 8 bases; bases with no gene match: 9. CDR3 region: CAIRGTSEQSGELFF. For the CDR3, the DNA is TGTGCCATCCGCGGGACTAGCGAACAATCCGGGGAGCTGTTTTTT.

V is TRBV5-8 and J is TRBJ2-2; 10 bases align to TRBD2. CDR1 and CDR2 (germline): SGHTS, YDEGEE. Losses at the gene ends were 0 bases for V and 6 bases for J; bases not matched to a gene: 5. This CDR3 comprises 16 residues. CDR3 DNA sequence: TGTGCCAGCAGCTTGGAACTAGCGGGACTCTCCGGGGAGCTGTTTTTT. It is translated as CASSLELAGLSGELFF.

V gene TRBV30 combines with J gene TRBJ2-7, with 13 bases identical to TRBD2. After removal of 2 bases from V and 5 bases from J, the junction contained 18 bases not matched to a gene. This CDR3 has 19 residues. CDR1 and CDR2 (germline): GTSNPN, SVGIG (reference sequence). The CDR3 is CAWSFPSLTSGRASHEQYF. Here the CDR3 DNA reads TGTGCCTGGAGTTTTCCTAGTCTAACTAGCGGGAGGGCCTCACACGAGCAGTACTTC.

The chain carries TRBV10-3 and TRBJ2-5; unclear D gene. V was trimmed by 6 bases and J by 1 base, leaving 15 bases between them. Germline CDR1 ENHRY, CDR2 SYGVKD. This CDR3 comprises 15 residues. CDR3 protein: CAISSGDQTQETQYF. CDR3 in DNA: TGTGCCATCAGCAGTGGGGATCAGACCCAAGAGACCCAGTACTTC.

The chain recombines TRBV4-1 with TRBJ1-1; D is uncertain. The V end was cut by 4 bases, the J end by 2 bases, with 5 bases between. This CDR3 comprises 12 residues. CDR1 and CDR2 from the germline V gene are MGHRA and YSYEKL. This CDR3 reads CASSPDNTEAFF. In DNA, the CDR3 is TGCGCCAGCAGCCCAGACAACACTGAAGCTTTCTTT.

The V gene is TRBV6-5, the J gene TRBJ1-1; D gene ambiguous. From germline, CDR1 is MNHEY and CDR2 SVGAGI. This CDR3 has 13 amino acids. The V gene lost 2 bases and the J gene lost 1 base, with 5 bases spanning the gap. For the CDR3, the DNA is TGTGCCAGCAGTTACGAGAGGAACACTGAAGCTTTCTTT. Translating it yields CASSYERNTEAFF.

This sequence joins TRBV2 and TRBJ2-3; 8 nucleotides align to TRBD2. CDR3 length: 15 amino acids. V was pared by 7 bases and J by 2 bases, with 8 bases of the junction left unmatched. From germline, CDR1 is SNHLY and CDR2 FYNNEI. The CDR3 protein is CASKSAGAATDTQYF. DNA for the CDR3: TGTGCCAGCAAATCAGCGGGGGCCGCCACAGATACGCAGTATTTT.

The rearrangement uses TRBV12-5 and TRBJ1-4; D might be TRBD1 (6 bases). V lost 5 bases and J 7 bases, leaving 14 bases between the germline ends. The CDR3 length is 14 residues. Germline V gene sequence: CDR1 LGHNT, CDR2 FRNRAP. CDR3 sequence: CASGPPQGGEKLFF. DNA for the CDR3: TGTGCTAGTGGTCCCCCACAGGGCGGTGAAAAACTGTTTTTT.

This chain uses TRBV6-1 with TRBJ2-7; 8 nucleotides match TRBD1. The CDR3 length is 15 residues. CDR1 and CDR2 from the germline V gene are MNHNS and SASEGT. The J segment lost 0 bases and the V segment lost 6 bases, leaving 7 bases of the junction unmatched. DNA of the CDR3: TGTGCCAGCAGAAACTCCGGGACAGGCTCCTACGAGCAGTACTTC. It translates to CASRNSGTGSYEQYF.